The sequence of this T cell receptor beta chain was determined in a study of cytomegalovirus exposure and HLA in healthy donors. General observations from the study: The HLA-A and HLA-B alleles of most subjects were reportedly predicted accurately from TCR beta sequences.

This clone has only one observation. Its antigen is still unknown. Germline V lookup: CDR1 MGHRA, CDR2 YSYEKL. The V end was cut by 4 bases, the J end by 2 bases, with 10 bases between. The CDR3 is 14 residues long. Both 60 Vbeta primers and 13 Jbeta primers went into the PCR. The assay was immunoSEQ multiplex PCR, and TCRdb's table has in-frame clones only and misses some. The sample holds fewer than 150,000 clones, over 75% seen once. The sample taken for sequencing was PBMCs. This clonotype was sampled from a man aged 25 to 45 in good health and CMV-seronegative. This chain uses TRBV4-1 with TRBJ2-3; D is perhaps TRBD2 (5 bases). The CDR3 region has the DNA TGCGCCAGCAGCCTCGGACTCCCCACAGATACGCAGTATTTT. Protein: CASSLGLPTDTQYF.